One sample yielded the 5 T cell receptor beta chains listed below, sequenced in a study of shared clonotypes between healthy human individuals. Profiling relied on immunoSEQ multiplex PCR, and the TCRdb table lists in-frame clones only, not all of them. The data show about 1.5 million clones, with 95% to 97% seen just once and approximately 1% held by the top ten. Source material: naive CD4+ T cells sorted from blood. This sample's subset: CD45RA+ positively selected. The receptor set was obtained from a man aged 25 to 45 in good health.

The rearrangement links TRBV27 to TRBJ2-1, with 7 bases identical to TRBD2. The CDR3 has 14 residues. The V segment lost 3 bases and the J segment 6 bases; nucleotides outside the gene matches: 5. Germline loops: CDR1 MNHEY, CDR2 SMNVEV (reference sequence). In DNA, the CDR3 is TGTGCCAGCAGTTTGGACCGGGGGGTCAATGAGCAGTTCTTC. Translation: CASSLDRGVNEQFF.

This chain links TRBV1 with TRBJ2-5; the table names TRBD1, a call not compared with the DNA. TRBV1 represents a pseudogene. The CDR3 runs to 15 residues. CDR3 loop: CTSSQVQILQETQYF. CDR3 nucleotides: TGCACCAGCAGCCAAGTACAGATACTCCAAGAGACCCAGTACTTC.

CDR3 coding DNA: TGTGCCAGCTCACCAGGCGGGACAGGGACTATTAACTATGGCTACACCTTC. This codes for CASSPGGTGTINYGYTF. The gene calls are TRBV18 and TRBJ1-2; 9 bases are shared with TRBD1. After removal of 2 bases from V and 1 base from J, the junction contained 8 bases not matched to a gene. Germline CDR1 is KGHSH and CDR2 is LQKENI. The CDR3 loop spans 17 amino acids.

This rearrangement joins TRBV11-2 to TRBJ2-7; D gene ambiguous. V was pared by 6 bases and J by 0 bases, with 15 bases between. The CDR3 has 15 residues. CDR1 is SGHAT and CDR2 is FQNNGV in the germline V gene. CDR3 residues: CASSSKTRSSYEQYF. The CDR3 nucleotides are TGTGCCAGCAGTTCTAAGACGAGGAGCTCCTACGAGCAGTACTTC.

The chain uses TRBV5-6 and TRBJ2-7; D uncertain. CDR3 size: 15 residues. Trimming took 4 bases from V and 3 from J, leaving 17 bases between them. Germline V gene lookup returns CDR1 SGHDT and CDR2 YYEEEE. The CDR3 region is CASSPWAPGVYEQYF. The CDR3 bases are TGTGCCAGCAGCCCGTGGGCCCCTGGGGTCTACGAGCAGTACTTC.